This T cell receptor beta chain was retrieved from a study of blood T cell repertoires in COVID-19. Study as a whole: Acute and convalescent COVID-19 specimens originated in the United States, Italy and Spain. T cells, B-cell-depleted T cells, or PBMCs provided the cDNA or gDNA that served as material.

This CDR3 is built from 12 residues. V lost 8 bases and J lost 7, with 11 bases in between. Germline V gives CDR1 MNHEY, CDR2 SVGAGI. TCRdb keeps only in-frame clones here, not all; method: immunoSEQ multiplex PCR. The table has just under 55,000 clones, approximately 90% seen once; the top ten hold around 4.2%. Sequenced material: peripheral blood. This receptor was taken from a man aged 45-60 years with acute or convalescent COVID-19. This chain uses TRBV6-5 with TRBJ1-4; D is uncertain. The CDR3 bases are TGTGCCAGCCGGGGAGTAGGTGAAAAACTGTTTTTT. Its translation: CASRGVGEKLFF.